This T cell receptor beta chain is from a study of CD8 T cells in ankylosing spondylitis. Findings and limits, study-wide: As reported, disease-linked clones showed significant enrichment in matched ankylosing spondylitis synovial fluid. About 8 highly homologous variants made up a TCR beta motif, and this motif appeared characteristic of ankylosing spondylitis blood. Disease-linked clones proved CD8+ and comparatively uncommon in peripheral blood.

With respect to this clonotype: What it binds is not known. A much larger clone lies one base from this, so it may be a read error.

Per the germline V gene, CDR1 is PRHDT and CDR2 is FYEKMQ (reference sequence). V shed 5 bases and J shed 5 bases, with 17 bases lying between them. The CDR3 sequence is 15 residues long. TCRdb fed the 5' RACE reads into MiXCR, producing one record per CDR3 protein. The repertoire holds about 250,000 distinct CDR3 sequences, with less than 9.5% as singletons. The sequencing input was blood, either unsorted or a sorted T cell fraction (not recorded which). The chain has TRBV13 and TRBJ2-3; D not resolved. The receptor was isolated from a female donor with ankylosing spondylitis or in good health (not recorded which). In nucleotides, the CDR3 is TGTGCCAGCAGCCATTCGGCCTTGAAGGGAGATACGCAGTATTTT. Residues: CASSHSALKGDTQYF.